Listed below are T cell receptor beta chains from one sample, sequenced in a study of T-cell memory formation after mild COVID-19. TCRdb called the 5' RACE reads again in MiXCR, with one record for every CDR3 protein. This sample yields about 100,000 distinct CDR3 sequences, of which 11% are seen a single time; around 39% belongs to the top ten. Sequenced sample: PBMCs or a T cell subset sorted from them (not recorded which). The receptor set was obtained from a man between 18 and 29 years old who had mild COVID-19 (a few samples of this study predate the infection). Cell type and time point are not known. Both conserved end residues are trimmed from each CDR3.

j_gene,v_gene,CDR3aa
TRBJ2-3,TRBV4-3,ASSQVSIGQGNTDTQY
TRBJ2-3,TRBV5-1,ASSIEWADPGGTQY
TRBJ2-1,TRBV27,ASRPAGTYNEQF
TRBJ1-5,TRBV6-5,ASSPRTLHQPQH
TRBJ2-5,TRBV29-1,SAGTSGQETQY
TRBJ2-7,TRBV29-1,SVEDLEGPEQY
TRBJ1-5,TRBV4-3,ASSQDPGRPINQPQH
TRBJ2-1,TRBV10-3,AISEGGNEQF
TRBJ1-6,TRBV7-9,ASSFQGRDSPLH
TRBJ2-7,TRBV4-1,ASSRPGQGSYEQY
TRBJ2-1,TRBV7-8,ASSLAGRGLIYNEQF
TRBJ1-2,TRBV7-9,ASSLGTGGNGYT
TRBJ2-3,TRBV11-2,ASSLEAGFTDTQY
TRBJ1-1,TRBV6-5,ASSVRGPTEAF
TRBJ2-7,TRBV7-9,ASSSGGDTYEQY
TRBJ2-2,TRBV7-2,ASSRGPGNTGELF
TRBJ2-1,TRBV7-2,ASSFGVGGEQF
TRBJ2-1,TRBV20-1,SARDSSGAYNEQF
TRBJ2-7,TRBV20-1,SASPNRLGDYEQY
TRBJ2-3,TRBV4-1,ASSLSTGYRGDTQY
TRBJ2-2,TRBV29-1,SARRPNTGELF
TRBJ1-6,TRBV12-3/TRBV12-4,ASSWRLSNSPLH
TRBJ2-3,TRBV5-5,ASSVLRDTQY
TRBJ2-3,TRBV6-4,ASSEQRGGTDTQY
TRBJ2-3,TRBV7-9,ASSLETSGGATDTQY
TRBJ2-1,TRBV9,ASSSPYWGSDNEQF
TRBJ1-5,TRBV4-2,ASSPLGGRGQPQH
TRBJ2-7,TRBV28,ASSFGGQGIYEQY
TRBJ2-1,TRBV7-6,ASSLANSYNEQF
TRBJ2-5,TRBV14,ASSNSGQFQTQY
TRBJ2-2,TRBV7-9,ASRFGQGKGNGELF
TRBJ1-5,TRBV6-6,ASSATEVEPQH
TRBJ1-1,TRBV27,ASSFGQGATEAF
TRBJ2-1,TRBV7-9,ASSPRLRQESYNEQF
TRBJ1-2,TRBV7-3,ASSYGQGNGYT
TRBJ2-5,TRBV3-1,ASSQEETQY
TRBJ2-2,TRBV4-1,ASSHAFANTGELF
TRBJ2-3,TRBV6-1,ASTVGSYSWSTDTQY
TRBJ1-2,TRBV29-1,SVPTGGAPGYT
TRBJ1-2,TRBV6-5,ASRYRGGNYGYT
TRBJ2-2,TRBV5-1,ASSLSGMDTGELF
TRBJ2-1,TRBV7-6,ASSLTSPAGYNEQF
TRBJ2-5,TRBV7-9,ASSHRGETETQY
TRBJ2-2,TRBV4-1,ASSQLTGGLNTGELF
TRBJ1-2,TRBV2,ASTTGTSNYGYT
TRBJ2-5,TRBV10-2,ASRTGYAQY
TRBJ2-3,TRBV29-1,SVVGLQADTQY
TRBJ2-1,TRBV20-1,SAPRGGSYNEQF